This T cell receptor (beta chain) is from a study of T-cell reconstitution after alpha-beta-depleted transplantation in children. Preparation of the TCRbeta library used unique molecular identifiers. Via MiXCR, TCRdb re-called the PCR reads, giving one row per CDR3 protein. The sample carries over 550,000 distinct CDR3 sequences, 10% recorded once. CDR1 is ENHRY, CDR2 SYGVKD, per germline. This CDR3 has 14 amino acids. V lost 2 bases and J lost 6; bases outside the gene matches: 6. The receptor was derived from a human donor who donated a stem cell graft to a child with acute myeloid leukemia. The chain links TRBV10-3 to TRBJ2-5; TRBD2 matches at 7 bases. The material sequenced was PBMCs from the stem cell graft donor, taken from the stem cell graft. Here the CDR3 reads CAISEPGGWKTQYF. The CDR3 DNA follows: TGTGCCATCAGTGAGCCGGGGGGTTGGAAGACCCAGTACTTC.